The entry that follows covers one T cell receptor beta chain sequence. Its antigen is still unknown. With V trimmed by 0 bases and J by 3 bases, 5 bases remained unmatched. The CDR3 sequence is 17 residues long. The germline CDR1 and CDR2 sequences are LGHNA and YNFKEQ. TCRdb reanalysed the reads using MiXCR and keeps one entry per CDR3 protein. This table holds approximately 910,000 distinct CDR3 sequences, more than 25% found once. This sample is drawn from a study of T cell repertoires in cytomegalovirus infection. As for the study in general: HLA-B-restricted CMV epitopes that are well studied were used alongside recently identified HLA-C-restricted ones. Indications came from public TCR beta signatures; they pointed to CMV infection and to a matching HLA type.

Study results and caveats: Public TCR beta family frequency separated CMV-and-HLA carriers, including in an independent cohort. Dominant in the ex vivo response were TCR beta clonotypes restricted by HLA-C and specific for CMV.

The TCR comes from a human donor in good health (CMV status not recorded). Some clones in this sample may be carry-over from other donors' samples. Specimen: cultured CD8+ T cells from PBMCs, collected from culture after CMV antigen stimulation. V gene TRBV4-2 combines with J gene TRBJ2-3, with 11 bases fitting TRBD1. The CDR3 here is CASSQEEGQGVTDTQYF. As DNA, the CDR3 is TGTGCCAGCAGCCAAGAGGAGGGACAGGGGGTTACAGATACGCAGTATTTT.